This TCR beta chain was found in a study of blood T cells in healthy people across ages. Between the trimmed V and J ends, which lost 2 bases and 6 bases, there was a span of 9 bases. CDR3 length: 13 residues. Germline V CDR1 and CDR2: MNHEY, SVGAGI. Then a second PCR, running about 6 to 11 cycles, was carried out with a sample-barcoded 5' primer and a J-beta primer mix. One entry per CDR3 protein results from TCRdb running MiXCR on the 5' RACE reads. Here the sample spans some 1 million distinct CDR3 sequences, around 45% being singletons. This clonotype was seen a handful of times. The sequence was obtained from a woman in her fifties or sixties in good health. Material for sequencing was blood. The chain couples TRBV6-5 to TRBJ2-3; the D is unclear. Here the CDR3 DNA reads TGTGCCAGCAGTTACACCCGCTCTGATACGCAGTATTTT. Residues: CASSYTRSDTQYF.